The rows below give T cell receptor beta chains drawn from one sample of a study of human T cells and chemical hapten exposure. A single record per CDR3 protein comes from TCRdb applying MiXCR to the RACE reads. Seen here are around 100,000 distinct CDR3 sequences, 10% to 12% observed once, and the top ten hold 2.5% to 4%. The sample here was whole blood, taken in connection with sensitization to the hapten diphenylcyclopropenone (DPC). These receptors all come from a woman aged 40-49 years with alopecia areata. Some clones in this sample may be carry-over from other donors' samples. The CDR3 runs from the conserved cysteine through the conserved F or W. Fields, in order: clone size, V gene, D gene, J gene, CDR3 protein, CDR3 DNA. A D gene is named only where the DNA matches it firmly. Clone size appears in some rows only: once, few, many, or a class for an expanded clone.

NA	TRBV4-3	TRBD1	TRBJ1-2	CASSQAGTGVFGYTF	TGCGCCAGCAGCCAAGCCGGGACAGGGGTATTTGGCTACACCTTC
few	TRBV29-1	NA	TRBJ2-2	CSVATGGSNTGELFF	TGCAGCGTTGCCACGGGCGGCTCGAACACCGGGGAGCTGTTTTTT
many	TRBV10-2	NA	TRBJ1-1	CASSESTRHRTLNTEAFF	TGCGCCAGCAGTGAGTCGACTCGGCACAGGACTTTGAACACTGAAGCTTTCTTT
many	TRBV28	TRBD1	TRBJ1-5	CASTGGSSQPQHF	TGTGCCAGCACAGGGGGCTCGAGTCAGCCCCAGCATTTT
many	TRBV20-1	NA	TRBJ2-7	CSARGAGDYSYEQYF	TGCAGTGCTAGAGGGGCAGGGGACTACTCCTACGAGCAGTACTTC
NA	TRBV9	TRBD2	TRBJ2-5	CASSVGRGLQETQYF	TGTGCCAGCAGCGTTGGGAGGGGCCTACAAGAGACCCAGTACTTC
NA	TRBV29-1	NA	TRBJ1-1	CSALAREKRMNTEAFF	TGCAGCGCCCTAGCCAGAGAGAAGAGAATGAACACTGAAGCTTTCTTT
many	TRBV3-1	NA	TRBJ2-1	CASSHGGEQFF	TGTGCCAGCAGCCACGGGGGTGAGCAGTTCTTC
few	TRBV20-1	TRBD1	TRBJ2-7	CSARWDRGYEQYF	TGCAGTGCTAGATGGGACAGGGGGTACGAGCAGTACTTC
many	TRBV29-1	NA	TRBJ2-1	CSVEGGRLYNEQFF	TGCAGCGTTGAGGGGGGGCGCCTCTACAATGAGCAGTTCTTC
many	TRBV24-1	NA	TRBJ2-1	CATSDGEGGYSYNEQFF	TGTGCCACCAGTGATGGGGAGGGGGGCTACTCCTACAATGAGCAGTTCTTC
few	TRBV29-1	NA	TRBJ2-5	CSVSGQRRVETQYF	TGCAGCGTTTCCGGACAGCGGCGCGTCGAGACCCAGTACTTC
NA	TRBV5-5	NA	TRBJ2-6	CASGPRGSGANVLTF	TGTGCCAGCGGACCCCGGGGCTCTGGGGCCAACGTCCTGACTTTC
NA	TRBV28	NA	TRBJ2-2	CASSLTTGELFF	TGTGCCAGCAGTTTAACCACCGGGGAGCTGTTTTTT
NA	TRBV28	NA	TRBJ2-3	CASRNRQVSADTQYF	TGTGCCAGCAGAAACAGACAGGTATCGGCAGATACGCAGTATTTT
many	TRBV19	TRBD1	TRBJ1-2	CASSIHRTGYGYTF	TGTGCCAGTAGTATCCATCGGACAGGCTATGGCTACACCTTC
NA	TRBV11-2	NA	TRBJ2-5	CASSSRQYPPSETQYF	TGTGCCAGCAGCTCGAGACAGTATCCCCCATCGGAGACCCAGTACTTC